The source of this T cell receptor beta chain is a study of blood T cell repertoires in COVID-19. Study overall: Researchers got acute and convalescent COVID-19 samples from the United States, Italy and Spain. T cells, B-cell-depleted T cells, or PBMCs provided the cDNA or gDNA that served as material.

Per the original methods: Scientists estimated how many nucleated cells there were by amplifying reference gene primers. The data were produced by immunoSEQ multiplex PCR, yet TCRdb's version contains in-frame clones alone and is incomplete. The V and J calls and the clone size are those of that table, but D and trimming were determined from the DNA. Here the sample spans around 100,000 clones, about nine tenths being singletons. Germline values: CDR1 SGHDT, CDR2 YYEEEE. V lost 4 bases to trimming and J lost 4 bases, with 9 bases between them. CDR3 length equals 13 residues. The V gene is TRBV5-6, the J gene TRBJ1-5; no clear D gene. Specimen: peripheral blood. The clonotype comes from a woman of 80 years or more with acute or convalescent COVID-19. CDR3 sequence reads: CASSLGINQPQHF. The CDR3 coding sequence is TGTGCCAGCAGCCTGGGTATTAATCAGCCCCAGCATTTT.